A single sample gave rise to the 15 T cell receptor beta chains below, sequenced in a study of blood T cell repertoires in COVID-19 (dated by TCRdb to about 2020). Library creation used the immunoSEQ multiplex PCR assay. Here the immuneACCESS table is served through TCRdb, limited to in-frame sequences with V and J called. Missing clones are a known gap in these copies; in checked studies unresolved V genes cover under half, and the rest lacks a known reason. The sample has approximately 150,000 clones on record, roughly four fifths of them singletons. The top ten clonotypes cover roughly 15% of the sample. Sequences were obtained from peripheral blood. These receptor sequences come from a human donor with acute or convalescent COVID-19. The donor label of this sample is uncertain.

The chain is built from TRBV2 and TRBJ2-5; D unclear. The germline gives CDR1 SNHLY, CDR2 FYNNEI. The CDR3 spans 14 residues. V dropped 4 bases and J dropped 0 bases, with 9 bases sitting between them. CDR3 nucleotides: TGTGCCAGCAGTGCAGACTTCAACCAAGAGACCCAGTACTTC. It yields the protein CASSADFNQETQYF.

The chain is built from TRBV4-1 and TRBJ1-2; TRBD1 matches 7 bases. Losses at the gene ends were 1 base for V and 4 bases for J; bases not matched to a gene: 9. CDR3 size: 16 residues. Germline CDR1 and CDR2: MGHRA and YSYEKL. CDR3 loop: CASSQAPRTGLYGYTF. The CDR3 DNA follows: TGCGCCAGCAGCCAAGCCCCAAGGACAGGACTCTATGGCTACACCTTC.

The rearrangement links TRBV5-1 to TRBJ1-2; 7 positions agree with TRBD1. Germline CDR1 and CDR2: SGHRS and YFSETQ. The junction had 21 bases not matched to a gene; V was cut back by 5 bases and J by 8 bases. This CDR3 has 17 residues. The CDR3, as DNA: TGCGCCAGCAGTTCCCGGGACAGCCCAACGAGGGTACTAGGCTACACCTTC. Translation: CASSSRDSPTRVLGYTF.

The chain uses TRBV13 and TRBJ2-7; 7 bases fit TRBD1. This CDR3 comprises 14 residues. Losses at the gene ends were 5 bases for V and 0 bases for J; bases not matched to a gene: 4. Per germline, CDR1 PRHDT and CDR2 FYEKMQ (reference sequence). The CDR3 DNA follows: TGTGCCAGCAGCCCCCGGGACAGCTCCTACGAGCAGTACTTC. Translating it yields CASSPRDSSYEQYF.

The rearrangement uses TRBV15 and TRBJ2-6, with TRBD2 identical over 8 bases. The V gene's germline CDR1 is LNHNV and CDR2 YYDKDF (reference sequence). The junction had 5 bases not matched to a gene; V was cut back by 5 bases and J by 2 bases. CDR3 length: 16 amino acids. DNA of the CDR3: TGTGCCACCAGCCTCCCGGGGGGGGCTGGGGCCAACGTCCTGACTTTC. Protein: CATSLPGGAGANVLTF.

The chain combines TRBV5-1 with TRBJ2-7, with TRBD2 matching over 15 bases. CDR1 is SGHRS and CDR2 is YFSETQ in the germline V gene. This CDR3 is built from 16 residues. V was clipped by 4 bases and J by 4 bases; unmatched bases: 6. This chain's CDR3 is CASSPTGTSGGYEQYF. As DNA, the CDR3 is TGCGCCAGCAGCCCAACCGGGACTAGCGGGGGGTACGAGCAGTACTTC.

The sample holds a few counts of this clone. This chain links TRBV9 with TRBJ2-1; 10 bases are a match to TRBD1. CDR1 is SGDLS and CDR2 is YYNGEE in the germline V gene. The CDR3 length is 16 residues. V dropped 3 bases and J dropped 0; count of bases not matched to a gene: 3. CDR3 bases: TGTGCCAGCAGCGCGACAGGGGGCCGCTCCTACAATGAGCAGTTCTTC. As protein: CASSATGGRSYNEQFF.

CDR3 protein: CASSFLTESSYEQYF. The CDR3 DNA reads as TGTGCCAGCAGCTTTCTAACAGAGAGCTCCTACGAGCAGTACTTC. This sequence joins TRBV13 and TRBJ2-7; no firm D call. The CDR3 covers 15 residues. Per germline, CDR1 PRHDT and CDR2 FYEKMQ (reference sequence). V lost 3 bases and J 0 bases, leaving 12 bases between the germline ends.

The chain recombines TRBV19 with TRBJ1-5; 7 nucleotides match TRBD1. J gave up 1 base and V 7 bases, and 16 bases lay outside the gene matches. The CDR3 totals 18 residues. CDR1 is LNHDA, CDR2 SQIVND, per germline (reference sequence). The CDR3, as DNA: TGTGCCAGTACCTCGCTCAGGAGGACAGGCGTAAGCAATCAGCCCCAGCATTTT. Protein sequence: CASTSLRRTGVSNQPQHF. The full variable domain, with the rest looked up from reference TRBV19 and TRBJ1-5, is DGGITQSPKYLFRKEGQNVTLSCEQNLNHDAMYWYRQDPGQGLRLIYYSQIVNDFQKGDIAEGYSVSREKKESFPLTVTSAQKNPTAFYLCASTSLRRTGVSNQPQHFGDGTRLSIL.

The CDR3 sequence is CASSKTANYGYTF. CDR3 DNA sequence: TGTGCCAGCAGCAAGACAGCTAACTATGGCTACACCTTC. The rearrangement links TRBV21-1 to TRBJ1-2; the D call of TRBD1 is as the table states it, not checked on the DNA. TRBV21-1 is recorded as a pseudogene. This CDR3 spans 13 amino acids.

The chain joins TRBV2 to TRBJ1-1; tentative D call: TRBD1 (5 bases). Germline assignment: CDR1 SNHLY and CDR2 FYNNEI. The CDR3 contains 16 residues. Trimming took off 3 bases at V and 6 bases at J, with 20 bases between the two ends. CDR3 in amino acids: CASSEARVSLRAEAFF. The CDR3 nucleotides are TGTGCCAGCAGTGAGGCCAGGGTTTCGCTACGAGCTGAAGCTTTCTTT.

This rearrangement joins TRBV7-8 to TRBJ1-5; the D gene is possibly TRBD1 (5 bases). V lost 4 bases and J 4 bases, leaving 11 bases between the germline ends. The CDR3 extends over 14 amino acids. In germline, CDR1 is SGHVS, CDR2 FQNEAQ. As DNA, the CDR3 is TGTGCCAGCAGCTGGACACTGGGGAATCAGCCCCAGCATTTT. Protein: CASSWTLGNQPQHF. The full variable domain, its missing parts supplied by reference TRBV7-8 and TRBJ1-5, is GAGVSQSPRYKVAKRGQDVALRCDPISGHVSLFWYQQALGQGPEFLTYFQNEAQLDKSGLPSDRFFAERPEGSVSTLKIQRTQQEDSAVYLCASSWTLGNQPQHFGDGTRLSIL.

There are a few counts of this clone. One junction end does not reproduce the germline sequence, and a read error may be involved. The chain recombines TRBV29-1 with TRBJ2-7, with TRBD2 identical over 7 bases. The CDR3 consists of 10 residues. Looked up from germline, CDR1 is SQVTM and CDR2 is ANQGSEA. The CDR3: CSVRTWRGSF. The CDR3 DNA reads as TGCAGCGTGCGCACTTGGCGGGGGAGTTTC.

The chain uses TRBV25-1 and TRBJ2-3; TRBD2 agrees at 8 bases. CDR1 and CDR2 from the germline V gene are MGHDK and SYGVNS. J lost 6 bases, V lost 3 bases, and 11 bases had no gene match. The CDR3 length is 16 residues. CDR3 sequence reads: CASSDPRAGGADTQYF. Written as DNA, the CDR3 is TGTGCCAGCAGTGACCCGAGGGCGGGGGGCGCGGATACGCAGTATTTT.

The rearrangement joins TRBV6-5 to TRBJ2-4; a possible D gene is TRBD1 (6 bases). This CDR3 region has 14 residues. V lost 7 bases and J lost 5, with 15 bases in between. Germline V gene data show CDR1 as MNHEY and CDR2 as SVGAGI. Here the CDR3 DNA reads TGTGCCAGCACTGCAGGGGTGATCGAAAACATTCAGTACTTC. Its protein product is CASTAGVIENIQYF.